The TCR beta chain under discussion was sequenced for a study of Graves' ophthalmopathy and Graves' hyperthyroidism. This clonotype was seen a handful of times. TCR beta CDR3 amplification used RNA transcripts. HTBI primers were used in a first-round RT-PCR, which preceded a second-round multiplex PCR. Using its own MiXCR run on the multiplex PCR reads, TCRdb lists one record per CDR3 protein. The sample yields 650,000 to 900,000 distinct CDR3 sequences, approximately 40% seen once. From germline, CDR1 is SNHLY and CDR2 FYNNEI. V dropped 4 bases and J dropped 0; count of bases not matched to a gene: 3. The CDR3 contains 15 residues.

J is TRBJ2-7 and V is TRBV2; 10 nucleotides align to TRBD1. The TCR originated in an adult man with Graves' ophthalmopathy. Sequenced input: peripheral blood. Here the CDR3 reads CASSAWTGGSYEQYF. In DNA form, the CDR3 reads TGTGCCAGCAGTGCCTGGACAGGGGGCTCCTACGAGCAGTACTTC.